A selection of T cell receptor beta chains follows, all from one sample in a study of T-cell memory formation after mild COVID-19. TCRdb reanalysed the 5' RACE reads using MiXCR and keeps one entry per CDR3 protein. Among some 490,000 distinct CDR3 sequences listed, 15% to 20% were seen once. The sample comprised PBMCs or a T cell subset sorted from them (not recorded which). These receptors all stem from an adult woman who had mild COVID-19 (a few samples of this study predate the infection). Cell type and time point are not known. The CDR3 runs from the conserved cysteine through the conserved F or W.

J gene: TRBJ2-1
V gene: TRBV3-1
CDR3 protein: CASSRSGNSHNEQFF

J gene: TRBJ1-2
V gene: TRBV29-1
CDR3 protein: CSVLDTGTGGYGYTF

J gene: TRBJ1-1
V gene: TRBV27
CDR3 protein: CASSQLLRAPEAFF

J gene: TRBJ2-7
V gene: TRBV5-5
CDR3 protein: CASSYLSSTRYEQYF

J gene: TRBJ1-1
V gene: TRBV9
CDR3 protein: CASSEQGMNTEAFF

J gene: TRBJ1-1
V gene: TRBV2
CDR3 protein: CASRGQGHMNTEAFF

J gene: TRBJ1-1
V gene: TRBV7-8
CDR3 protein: CASSLGYRGRTEAFF

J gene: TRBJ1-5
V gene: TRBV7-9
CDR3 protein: CASSLNSNQPQHF

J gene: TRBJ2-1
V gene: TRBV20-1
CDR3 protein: CSARATGSNNEQFF

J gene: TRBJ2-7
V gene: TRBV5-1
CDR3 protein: CASSYLGLADEQYF

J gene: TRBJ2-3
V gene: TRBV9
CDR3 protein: CASSVVEFLTDTQYF

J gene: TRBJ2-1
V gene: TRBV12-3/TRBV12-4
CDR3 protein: CASSLWSGDNEQFF

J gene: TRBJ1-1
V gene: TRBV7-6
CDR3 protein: CASSLEQVGNTEAFF

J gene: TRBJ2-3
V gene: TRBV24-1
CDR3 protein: CATSAWADTQYF

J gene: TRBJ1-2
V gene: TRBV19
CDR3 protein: CASSIVSGTGDGYTF

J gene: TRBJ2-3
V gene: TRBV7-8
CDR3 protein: CASSTPTSGGPGDTQYF

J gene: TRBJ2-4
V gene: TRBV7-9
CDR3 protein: CASSLGAGHLDIQYF

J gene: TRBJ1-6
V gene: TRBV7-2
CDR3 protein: CASSSQPVGHNSPLHF

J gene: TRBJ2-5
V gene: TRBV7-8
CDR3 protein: CASSLKLAGGRETQYF

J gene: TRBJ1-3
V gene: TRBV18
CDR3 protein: CASSPSDGPPDTIYF

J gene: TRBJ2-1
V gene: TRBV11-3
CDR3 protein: CASSPTTPNEQFF

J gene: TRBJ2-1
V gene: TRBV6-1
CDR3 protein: CASSEAFSGGRGQFF

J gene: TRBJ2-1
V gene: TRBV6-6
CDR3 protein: CASSYSGYNEQFF

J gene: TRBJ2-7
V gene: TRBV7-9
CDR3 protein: CASSRVGGYEQYF

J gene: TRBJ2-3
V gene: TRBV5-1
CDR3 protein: CASSLAGGRTTDTQYF

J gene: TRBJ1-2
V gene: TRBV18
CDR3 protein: CASSPRREELRSGYTF

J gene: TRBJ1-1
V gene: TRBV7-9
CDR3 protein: CASSLSGGQAEAFF

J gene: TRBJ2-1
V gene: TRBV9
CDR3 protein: CASSQGQGGNEQFF

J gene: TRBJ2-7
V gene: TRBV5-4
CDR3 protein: CASSWEQGASGYEQYF

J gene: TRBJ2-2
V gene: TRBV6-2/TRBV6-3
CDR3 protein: CASRPTGGPRPGELFF

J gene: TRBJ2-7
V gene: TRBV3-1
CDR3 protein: CASSLYPESREQYF

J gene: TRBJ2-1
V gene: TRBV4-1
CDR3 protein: CASSQSPALAGGFRSYNEQFF

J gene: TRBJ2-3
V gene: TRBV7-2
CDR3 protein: CASSLEGSVYTDTQYF

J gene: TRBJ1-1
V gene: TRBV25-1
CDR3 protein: CASSELRTDTEAFF

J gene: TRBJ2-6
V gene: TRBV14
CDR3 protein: CASSHLAGGGSGANVLTF

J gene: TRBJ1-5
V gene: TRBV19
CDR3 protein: CASSLADRDNQPQHF

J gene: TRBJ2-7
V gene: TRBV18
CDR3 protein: CASSPYEGEQYF

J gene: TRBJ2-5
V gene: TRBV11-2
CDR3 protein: CASSLLGGGAPETQYF

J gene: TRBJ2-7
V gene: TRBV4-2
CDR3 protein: CASSQGGQEYEQYF

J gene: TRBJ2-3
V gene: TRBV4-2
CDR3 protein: CASSQDPGPGGSASTDTQYF

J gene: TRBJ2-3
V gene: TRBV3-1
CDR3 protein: CASSQIGDTQYF

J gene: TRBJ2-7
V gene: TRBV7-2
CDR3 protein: CASSRTYEQYF

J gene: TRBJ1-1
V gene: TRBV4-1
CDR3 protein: CASSPPLLYHTEAFF

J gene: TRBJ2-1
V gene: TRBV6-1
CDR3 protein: CASSPTPGQGGDEQFF

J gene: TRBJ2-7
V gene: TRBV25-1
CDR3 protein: CASSEGNGGPYEQYF

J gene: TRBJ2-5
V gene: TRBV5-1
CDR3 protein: CASSRGAGGQETQYF

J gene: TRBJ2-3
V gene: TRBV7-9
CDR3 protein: CASSAGGSSTDTQYF

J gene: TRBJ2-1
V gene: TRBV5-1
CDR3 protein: CASKGGYNEQFF

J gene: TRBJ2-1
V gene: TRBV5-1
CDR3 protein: CASSSDRIEYNEQFF

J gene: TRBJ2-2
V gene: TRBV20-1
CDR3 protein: CSASELAFNTGELFF